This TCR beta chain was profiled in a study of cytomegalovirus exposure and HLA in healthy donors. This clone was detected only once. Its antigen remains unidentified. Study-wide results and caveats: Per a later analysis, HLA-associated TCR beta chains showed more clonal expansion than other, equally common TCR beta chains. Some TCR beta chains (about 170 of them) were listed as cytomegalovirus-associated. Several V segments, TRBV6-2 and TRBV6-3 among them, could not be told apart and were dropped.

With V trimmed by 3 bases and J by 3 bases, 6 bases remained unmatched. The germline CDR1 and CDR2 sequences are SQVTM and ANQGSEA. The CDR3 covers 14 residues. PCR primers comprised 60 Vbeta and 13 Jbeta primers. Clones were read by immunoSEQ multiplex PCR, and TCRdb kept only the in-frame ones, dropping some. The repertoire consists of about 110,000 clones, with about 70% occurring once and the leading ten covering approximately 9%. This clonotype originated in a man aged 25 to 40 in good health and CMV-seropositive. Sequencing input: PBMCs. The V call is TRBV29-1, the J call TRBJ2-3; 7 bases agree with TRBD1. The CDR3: CSVDQGTVTDTQYF. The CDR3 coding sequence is TGCAGCGTTGACCAGGGGACAGTGACAGATACGCAGTATTTT.